This TCR beta chain appears in the sequencing data of a study of T cells in Graves' hyperthyroidism and ophthalmopathy. Researchers defined stable Graves' hyperthyroidism as no ophthalmopathy progression within 18 months. The authors took PBMCs from 9.5 to 10 ml fresh peripheral blood. RNA transcripts gave rise to amplified TCR beta CDR3 regions. The HTBI primer set drove a first-round RT-PCR of the TCR CDR3. MiXCR was run by TCRdb on the multiplex PCR reads, yielding one entry per CDR3 protein. Among roughly 750,000 distinct CDR3 sequences, about 15% were seen once, and the ten largest hold 8.4%. As concerns this clonotype: No antigen is known for it.

The CDR3 has 15 amino acids. The V and J ends lost 4 bases and 3 bases respectively, with 16 bases between them. Germline-derived CDR1 and CDR2 are SGHNT and YYREEE (reference sequence). Findings and limits, study-wide: Most thyroid clonotypes expanded above 0.001 were also detected in blood. The model's output predicted ophthalmopathy at a median of 6.5 months prior to onset.

The chain uses TRBV5-4 and TRBJ1-1, with D perhaps TRBD1 (5 bases). Sequences were obtained from blood. The source of this sequence is a man between 18 and 35 years old with Graves' hyperthyroidism. The CDR3 region has the DNA TGTGCCAGCAGCCCCGGACCGGGGCGGGACACTGAAGCTTTCTTT. Translation: CASSPGPGRDTEAFF.